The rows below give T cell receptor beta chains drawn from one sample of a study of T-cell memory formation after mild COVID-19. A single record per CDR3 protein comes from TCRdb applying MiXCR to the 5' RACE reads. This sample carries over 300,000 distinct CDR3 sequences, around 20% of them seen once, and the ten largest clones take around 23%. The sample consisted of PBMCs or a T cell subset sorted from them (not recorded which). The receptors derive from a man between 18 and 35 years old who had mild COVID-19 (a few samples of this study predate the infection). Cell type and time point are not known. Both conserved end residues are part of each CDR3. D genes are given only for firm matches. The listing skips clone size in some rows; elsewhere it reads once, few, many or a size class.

CDR3nt: TGTGCCAGCAGCTTGGAGAGGCGGCAAGAGACCCAGTACTTC; CDR3aa: CASSLERRQETQYF; d_gene: -; v_gene: TRBV5-6; abundance: few; j_gene: TRBJ2-5
CDR3nt: TGTGCCAGCAGCCGGGACGGAAGCTCTGGGGCCAACGTCCTGACTTTC; CDR3aa: CASSRDGSSGANVLTF; d_gene: -; v_gene: TRBV7-2; abundance: -; j_gene: TRBJ2-6
CDR3nt: TGTGCCAGCAGCTCCTTAGGGACGTCCGAGGAGTTCTTC; CDR3aa: CASSSLGTSEEFF; d_gene: -; v_gene: TRBV7-9; abundance: once; j_gene: TRBJ2-1
CDR3nt: TGTGCCAGCTCACGCGAATCCTACGAGCAGTACTTC; CDR3aa: CASSRESYEQYF; d_gene: -; v_gene: TRBV18; abundance: many; j_gene: TRBJ2-7
CDR3nt: TGTGCCAGCAGCTTAGGTCTTGGCCGTAACAATGAGCAGTTCTTC; CDR3aa: CASSLGLGRNNEQFF; d_gene: -; v_gene: TRBV7-8; abundance: few; j_gene: TRBJ2-1
CDR3nt: TGTGCCAGCAGCCCGTCACAGGGGCACACTGAAGCTTTCTTT; CDR3aa: CASSPSQGHTEAFF; d_gene: TRBD1; v_gene: TRBV7-9; abundance: -; j_gene: TRBJ1-1
CDR3nt: TGCGCCAGCAGCCAAGCCGTGCCCGGGGGGAATCAGCCCCAGCATTTT; CDR3aa: CASSQAVPGGNQPQHF; d_gene: -; v_gene: TRBV4-1; abundance: few; j_gene: TRBJ1-5
CDR3nt: TGTGCCAGCACGGGGTTAGCGGGGGTGGAAGAGACCCAGTACTTC; CDR3aa: CASTGLAGVEETQYF; d_gene: TRBD2; v_gene: TRBV27; abundance: -; j_gene: TRBJ2-5
CDR3nt: TGTGCCAGTAGTATAGAGGCGCAGGGCTACAATGAGCAGTTCTTC; CDR3aa: CASSIEAQGYNEQFF; d_gene: -; v_gene: TRBV19; abundance: -; j_gene: TRBJ2-1
CDR3nt: TGTGCCAGCTCACCAAGCGCAGATAGTGGCTACACCTTC; CDR3aa: CASSPSADSGYTF; d_gene: -; v_gene: TRBV18; abundance: -; j_gene: TRBJ1-2
CDR3nt: TGTGCCAGCAGCCCCCCCGTGTATACTGGAAACACCATATATTTT; CDR3aa: CASSPPVYTGNTIYF; d_gene: -; v_gene: TRBV7-9; abundance: -; j_gene: TRBJ1-3
CDR3nt: TGTGCCAGCAGCCAAGACAGGGGGACTAGCAATCAGCCCCAGCATTTT; CDR3aa: CASSQDRGTSNQPQHF; d_gene: TRBD1; v_gene: TRBV4-2; abundance: -; j_gene: TRBJ1-5
CDR3nt: TGTGCCAGCAGTAACGTATCGGGGGCATTTGAAAAACTGTTTTTT; CDR3aa: CASSNVSGAFEKLFF; d_gene: -; v_gene: TRBV6-4; abundance: few; j_gene: TRBJ1-4
CDR3nt: TGTGCCAGCAGCCAAGATAGGACAGGGAAAGGATCACCCCTCCACTTT; CDR3aa: CASSQDRTGKGSPLHF; d_gene: TRBD1; v_gene: TRBV4-2; abundance: few; j_gene: TRBJ1-6
CDR3nt: TGTGCCAGCAGTCACACGGGGGGCCTCCAAGAGACCCAGTACTTC; CDR3aa: CASSHTGGLQETQYF; d_gene: -; v_gene: TRBV7-3; abundance: few; j_gene: TRBJ2-5
CDR3nt: TGTGCCAGCATCGAGGGGAAGACAGGGGGCCGAGAGACCCAGTACTTC; CDR3aa: CASIEGKTGGRETQYF; d_gene: -; v_gene: TRBV21-1; abundance: few; j_gene: TRBJ2-5
CDR3nt: TGTGCCAGCAGCCCCAGGGACAGGGGCGCCGAGGAGACCCAGTACTTC; CDR3aa: CASSPRDRGAEETQYF; d_gene: TRBD1; v_gene: TRBV4-2; abundance: few; j_gene: TRBJ2-5
CDR3nt: TGTGCCAGCAGGAGGACTATGTTTCAAGATACGCAGTATTTT; CDR3aa: CASRRTMFQDTQYF; d_gene: -; v_gene: TRBV2; abundance: many; j_gene: TRBJ2-3
CDR3nt: TGCGCCAGCAGCGCGGGGCTCCCTAACTATGGCTACACCTTC; CDR3aa: CASSAGLPNYGYTF; d_gene: -; v_gene: TRBV5-1; abundance: -; j_gene: TRBJ1-2
CDR3nt: TGCAGTGCTAGAGATCTGGAGACAGCTAAAAACATTCAGTACTTC; CDR3aa: CSARDLETAKNIQYF; d_gene: -; v_gene: TRBV20-1; abundance: many; j_gene: TRBJ2-4
CDR3nt: TGTGCCAGCAGCCAGGGTTTACTAGCGGGGGTCGAGCAGTACTTC; CDR3aa: CASSQGLLAGVEQYF; d_gene: TRBD2; v_gene: TRBV4-2; abundance: -; j_gene: TRBJ2-7
CDR3nt: TGTGCCACCAGTGCTTGGGAAAGCTCCTACAATGAGCAGTTCTTC; CDR3aa: CATSAWESSYNEQFF; d_gene: -; v_gene: TRBV24-1; abundance: few; j_gene: TRBJ2-1
CDR3nt: TGTGCCAGCAGTCCCGGACGGGCGAGCGATGGCTACACCTTC; CDR3aa: CASSPGRASDGYTF; d_gene: -; v_gene: TRBV12-3/TRBV12-4; abundance: -; j_gene: TRBJ1-2
CDR3nt: TGTGCCAGCAGCCCCGGGACAGGGGGTGGGAATACGCAGTATTTT; CDR3aa: CASSPGTGGGNTQYF; d_gene: TRBD1; v_gene: TRBV12-3/TRBV12-4; abundance: few; j_gene: TRBJ2-3
CDR3nt: TGTGCCATCAGGGTAACAGGGGTGAACACCGGGGAGCTGTTTTTT; CDR3aa: CAIRVTGVNTGELFF; d_gene: TRBD1; v_gene: TRBV10-3; abundance: few; j_gene: TRBJ2-2
CDR3nt: TGTGCCAGCAGCTTAGTTGTACAAAGAAACACCATATATTTT; CDR3aa: CASSLVVQRNTIYF; d_gene: -; v_gene: TRBV7-2; abundance: -; j_gene: TRBJ1-3
CDR3nt: TGTGCCACCAGCAGTAGTGGCGGGAAGACCCAGTACTTC; CDR3aa: CATSSSGGKTQYF; d_gene: -; v_gene: TRBV15; abundance: once; j_gene: TRBJ2-5
CDR3nt: TGTGCCAGCACATCTGCGGGGCTCCAGAGCTCCTACAATGAGCAGTTCTTC; CDR3aa: CASTSAGLQSSYNEQFF; d_gene: -; v_gene: TRBV28; abundance: many; j_gene: TRBJ2-1
CDR3nt: TGTGCCAGCAGCATTACAGGGGCCTCCTACGAGCAGTACTTC; CDR3aa: CASSITGASYEQYF; d_gene: TRBD1; v_gene: TRBV9; abundance: few; j_gene: TRBJ2-7
CDR3nt: TGTGCCAGCAGCGAAGACAGGAAGAACACCGGGGAGCTGTTTTTT; CDR3aa: CASSEDRKNTGELFF; d_gene: -; v_gene: TRBV9; abundance: few; j_gene: TRBJ2-2
CDR3nt: TGTGCCAGCAGTCCATGGCCCAGCTCCTACAATGAGCAGTTCTTC; CDR3aa: CASSPWPSSYNEQFF; d_gene: -; v_gene: TRBV28; abundance: -; j_gene: TRBJ2-1
CDR3nt: TGCAGTGCCTATCCTAGACTAGCGGGGGGCTCTGGGGCCAACGTCCTGACTTTC; CDR3aa: CSAYPRLAGGSGANVLTF; d_gene: TRBD2; v_gene: TRBV20-1; abundance: few; j_gene: TRBJ2-6
CDR3nt: TGTGCCAGCACCCCAGTCGAGAAAGGGTGGCAAGAGACCCAGTACTTC; CDR3aa: CASTPVEKGWQETQYF; d_gene: -; v_gene: TRBV28; abundance: -; j_gene: TRBJ2-5
CDR3nt: TGTGCCAGCAGCCACAGGGACTACAATGAGCAGTTCTTC; CDR3aa: CASSHRDYNEQFF; d_gene: -; v_gene: TRBV4-2; abundance: -; j_gene: TRBJ2-1
CDR3nt: TGTGCCAGCAGCTTAGGACGGGTGAGAAAACTGTTTTTT; CDR3aa: CASSLGRVRKLFF; d_gene: -; v_gene: TRBV7-9; abundance: few; j_gene: TRBJ1-4
CDR3nt: TGCGCCAGCAGAGGGGACACTGCTGGCTACACCTTC; CDR3aa: CASRGDTAGYTF; d_gene: -; v_gene: TRBV5-1; abundance: few; j_gene: TRBJ1-2
CDR3nt: TGCGCCAGCAGCCAAGACTTACCCACTGGGCGGCCCCAGCATTTT; CDR3aa: CASSQDLPTGRPQHF; d_gene: -; v_gene: TRBV4-1; abundance: few; j_gene: TRBJ1-5
CDR3nt: TGTGCCAGCAGCGCTCTAGCGTCCTTTCTCTCTGGGGCCAACGTCCTGACTTTC; CDR3aa: CASSALASFLSGANVLTF; d_gene: -; v_gene: TRBV7-2; abundance: few; j_gene: TRBJ2-6
CDR3nt: TGCGCCAGCAGCCAAGGACCACAGGAAAATCAGCCCCAGCATTTT; CDR3aa: CASSQGPQENQPQHF; d_gene: -; v_gene: TRBV4-1; abundance: few; j_gene: TRBJ1-5
CDR3nt: TGCAGTGCTTTAGAAATTGGCTCTGGAAACACCATATATTTT; CDR3aa: CSALEIGSGNTIYF; d_gene: -; v_gene: TRBV20-1; abundance: -; j_gene: TRBJ1-3
CDR3nt: TGTGCCAGCAGCAGGGACCCCCGGACTGAAGCTTTCTTT; CDR3aa: CASSRDPRTEAFF; d_gene: -; v_gene: TRBV6-5; abundance: -; j_gene: TRBJ1-1
CDR3nt: TGTGCCAGCAGCCCGAGAGTTGAAGCTTTCTTT; CDR3aa: CASSPRVEAFF; d_gene: -; v_gene: TRBV13; abundance: -; j_gene: TRBJ1-1
CDR3nt: TGTGCCAGCAGCCAGCGACTAGCGGAAATAGATACGCAGTATTTT; CDR3aa: CASSQRLAEIDTQYF; d_gene: TRBD2; v_gene: TRBV11-3; abundance: few; j_gene: TRBJ2-3
CDR3nt: TGTGCCAGCAAGCTCGAGAACACCGGGGAGCTGTTTTTT; CDR3aa: CASKLENTGELFF; d_gene: -; v_gene: TRBV11-2; abundance: -; j_gene: TRBJ2-2
CDR3nt: TGTGCCAGCAGTTTAGCGGGGATCGAAGAGCAGTTCTTC; CDR3aa: CASSLAGIEEQFF; d_gene: -; v_gene: TRBV12-3/TRBV12-4; abundance: few; j_gene: TRBJ2-1
CDR3nt: TGTGCCACGGACAGAAACAATGAGCAGTTCTTC; CDR3aa: CATDRNNEQFF; d_gene: -; v_gene: TRBV24-1; abundance: -; j_gene: TRBJ2-1
CDR3nt: TGTGCCAGCAGCTTGGTCAGGGGAGGGCAAGAGACCCAGTACTTC; CDR3aa: CASSLVRGGQETQYF; d_gene: -; v_gene: TRBV5-5; abundance: -; j_gene: TRBJ2-5
CDR3nt: TGTGCCAGCAGCCCCCCAGGGGGGCCAGATACGCAGTATTTT; CDR3aa: CASSPPGGPDTQYF; d_gene: -; v_gene: TRBV7-9; abundance: -; j_gene: TRBJ2-3
CDR3nt: TGTGCCAGCAGAAGAACCGGGACAGGGGGCGGGTATGGATACACCTTC; CDR3aa: CASRRTGTGGGYGYTF; d_gene: TRBD1; v_gene: TRBV6-5; abundance: -; j_gene: TRBJ1-2
CDR3nt: TGCAGCGTCGGGACAGGGGGCCATCAGCCCCAGCATTTT; CDR3aa: CSVGTGGHQPQHF; d_gene: TRBD1; v_gene: TRBV29-1; abundance: many; j_gene: TRBJ1-5
CDR3nt: TGTGCCAGCAGTCCCTCGTCAGCAGATGAATACAATGAGCAGTTCTTC; CDR3aa: CASSPSSADEYNEQFF; d_gene: -; v_gene: TRBV28; abundance: few; j_gene: TRBJ2-1
CDR3nt: TGCGCCAGCAGGATATTTTCGGGACTAGGCCAAGAGACCCAGTACTTC; CDR3aa: CASRIFSGLGQETQYF; d_gene: TRBD2; v_gene: TRBV5-1; abundance: -; j_gene: TRBJ2-5
CDR3nt: TGTGCCAGAAGCCGCACGGACGGTAGGAATGAGCAGTTCTTC; CDR3aa: CARSRTDGRNEQFF; d_gene: -; v_gene: TRBV7-2; abundance: once; j_gene: TRBJ2-1
CDR3nt: TGCAGCGTTAGGGGAGGGGGGCAGTTCTTC; CDR3aa: CSVRGGGQFF; d_gene: -; v_gene: TRBV29-1; abundance: once; j_gene: TRBJ2-1
CDR3nt: TGTGCCAGCTCACCTGAGACAGGACAAGCTTTCTTT; CDR3aa: CASSPETGQAFF; d_gene: -; v_gene: TRBV18; abundance: -; j_gene: TRBJ1-1
CDR3nt: TGTGCCAGCAGCACTGCGGGGGCAGATACGCAGTATTTT; CDR3aa: CASSTAGADTQYF; d_gene: TRBD2; v_gene: TRBV7-9; abundance: -; j_gene: TRBJ2-3
CDR3nt: TGTGCCAGCAGCTCCGTTCCCCGGGATACGCAGTATTTT; CDR3aa: CASSSVPRDTQYF; d_gene: -; v_gene: TRBV7-2; abundance: -; j_gene: TRBJ2-3
CDR3nt: TGTGCCAGCAGCCCCCATTCTGGGAAGGGACGCACTGAAGCTTTCTTT; CDR3aa: CASSPHSGKGRTEAFF; d_gene: -; v_gene: TRBV3-1; abundance: -; j_gene: TRBJ1-1
CDR3nt: TGTGCCAGCAGCTTAGAGGAAGCCTATGGCTACACCTTC; CDR3aa: CASSLEEAYGYTF; d_gene: -; v_gene: TRBV7-9; abundance: -; j_gene: TRBJ1-2